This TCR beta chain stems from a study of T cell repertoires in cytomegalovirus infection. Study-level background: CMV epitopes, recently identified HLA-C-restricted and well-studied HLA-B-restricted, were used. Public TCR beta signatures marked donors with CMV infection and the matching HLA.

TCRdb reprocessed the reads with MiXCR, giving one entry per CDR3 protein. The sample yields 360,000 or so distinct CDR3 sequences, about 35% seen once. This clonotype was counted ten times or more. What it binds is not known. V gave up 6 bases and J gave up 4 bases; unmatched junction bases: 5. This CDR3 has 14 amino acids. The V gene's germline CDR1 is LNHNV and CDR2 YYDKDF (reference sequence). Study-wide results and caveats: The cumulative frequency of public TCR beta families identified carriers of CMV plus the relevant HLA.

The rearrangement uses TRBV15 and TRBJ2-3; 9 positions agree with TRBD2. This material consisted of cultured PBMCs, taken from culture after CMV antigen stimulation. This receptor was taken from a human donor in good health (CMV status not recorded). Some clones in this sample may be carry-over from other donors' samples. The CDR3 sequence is CATRAGGQADTQYF. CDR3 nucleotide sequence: TGTGCCACCAGGGCGGGAGGGCAGGCAGATACGCAGTATTTT.